This section outlines one TCR beta chain sequence together with its context. Antigen specificity is unknown. These data are taken from a study of breast tumors, draining lymph nodes, adjacent tissues. General study points: Compared with basal-like, luminal-like tumors shared significantly more repertoire with nontumor tissue. The lymph node origin of tumor T cells was framed as consistent with a hypothesis, not demonstrated. Findings are consistent with lymph node origin and intratumoral expansion of most tumor T cells.

TCRdb itself ran the multiplex PCR reads through MiXCR, one entry per CDR3 protein. The sample records 150,000 to 200,000 distinct CDR3 sequences, about 30% being singletons. Samples came from axillary lymph nodes draining the breast cancer. From germline, CDR1 is PRHDT and CDR2 FYEKMQ (reference sequence). The germline V and J ends were trimmed by 4 bases and 3 bases, with 13 bases remaining between them. The CDR3 is made up of 14 amino acids. The sequence derives from a female donor with breast cancer. Some clones in this sample may be carry-over from other donors' samples. The sequencing input was axillary lymph node tissue. The gene calls are TRBV13 and TRBJ2-7; D unclear. This CDR3 reads CASSSGPNNYEQYF. The CDR3 bases are TGTGCCAGCAGCTCCGGACCGAACAACTACGAGCAGTACTTC.